What follows is one TCR beta chain and its context. V was shortened by 7 bases and J by 10 bases, with 14 bases between the two germline ends. This CDR3 spans 12 amino acids. Germline CDR1 and CDR2: SNHLY and FYNNEI. All enrollees were about 18 to 90 years old and from approximately 25 US areas. Clones were sequenced by immunoSEQ multiplex PCR, and TCRdb holds only the in-frame ones, with some missing. The data hold approximately 280,000 clones, with roughly 87% observed a single time. This specimen comes from a study of blood T cell repertoires in COVID-19. Study details: PBMCs, B-cell-depleted T cells, or T cells were the source of the cDNA or gDNA that made up the material.

This clonotype originated in a woman aged 40 to 55 who had recovered from COVID-19. The sample consisted of PBMCs or T cells enriched from blood (not recorded which). The chain couples TRBV2 to TRBJ1-5; D call uncertain. The CDR3 DNA reads TGTGCCAGCAATGCCGGGTTTGGTCCCCAGCATTTT. Translation: CASNAGFGPQHF.